This T cell receptor (beta chain) originates from a study of T cell changes during pregnancy in multiple sclerosis. Some clones are missing from TCRdb's copy, which holds only in-frame ones; the method was immunoSEQ multiplex PCR. In the table there are about 70,000 clones, around 90% of which are singletons. The V gene lost 3 bases and the J gene lost 8 bases, with 10 bases spanning the gap. CDR3 length equals 12 residues. The V gene's germline CDR1 is LNHDA and CDR2 SQIVND (reference sequence). The chain links TRBV19 to TRBJ1-2, with D unresolved. This TCR was sampled from a female donor with multiple sclerosis, enrolled in a pregnancy study. The source was CD4+ T cells from peripheral blood mononuclear cells, collected after pregnancy. The CDR3 here is CASSITGNGYTF. The CDR3 DNA is TGTGCCAGTAGTATTACCGGGAACGGCTACACCTTC.